The 18 T cell receptor beta chains below all came from one sample that was sequenced in a study of blood T cells in healthy people across ages. A second roughly 6 to 12 cycle PCR used barcoded and J-beta primers. TCRdb reanalysed the 5' RACE reads using MiXCR and keeps one entry per CDR3 protein. The sample yields roughly 700,000 distinct CDR3 sequences, roughly 30% seen once. Sequencing was performed on blood. The source of these receptors is a woman of 80 years or more in good health.

With respect to this clonotype: One end of the junction varies from germline; a read error may be responsible. This chain uses TRBV20-1 with TRBJ2-5; no firm D call. From germline, CDR1 is DFQATT and CDR2 SNEGSKA (reference sequence). The CDR3 is 12 amino acids. The CDR3 region is CSARDGREAQYF. The CDR3 DNA is TGCAGTGCTAGAGATGGGCGAGAGGCCCAGTACTTC.

About this clonotype: An end of the junction does not agree with germline; a read error may underlie this. The J gene is TRBJ2-1, the V gene TRBV27; 8 bases fit TRBD2. Looked up from germline, CDR1 is MNHEY and CDR2 is SMNVEV (reference sequence). The CDR3 length is 17 residues. CDR3 nucleotides: TGTGCCAGCAGTCCGCTCCCACTAGCGGAACTGCACAATGAGCGGTTCTTC. This sequence encodes CASSPLPLAELHNERFF.

Many counts were recorded for this clonotype. This sequence joins TRBV6-2 or TRBV6-3 and TRBJ1-2; D remains unclear. Per the germline V gene, CDR1 is MNHEY and CDR2 is SVGEGT. V was trimmed by 5 bases and J by 3 bases, leaving 16 bases between them. The CDR3 is 15 residues long. The CDR3 sequence is CASSPLLRADYGYTF. CDR3 bases: TGTGCCAGCAGTCCCCTTCTCCGGGCAGACTATGGCTACACCTTC.

The chain couples TRBV10-3 to TRBJ1-3, with unresolved D. V lost 0 bases and J lost 0, with 15 bases in between. Germline values: CDR1 ENHRY, CDR2 SYGVKD. This CDR3 is 18 amino acids long. For the CDR3, the DNA is TGTGCCATCAGTGAGTCCCGAACAGACGGGAGCTCTGGAAACACCATATATTTT. Its protein is CAISESRTDGSSGNTIYF.

This clonotype was counted many times. The V call is TRBV20-1, the J call TRBJ1-1, with no clear D. Trimming removed 6 bases at V and 2 bases at J, with 16 bases between. Germline CDR1 and CDR2: DFQATT and SNEGSKA (reference sequence). The CDR3 has 14 amino acids. The CDR3 DNA reads TGCAGTGCCAGGAGTCCAGGATCAAACACTGAAGCTTTCTTT. This translates into CSARSPGSNTEAFF.

The chain joins TRBV2 to TRBJ2-7; no clear D gene. Germline loops: CDR1 SNHLY, CDR2 FYNNEI. The CDR3 runs to 11 residues. Trimming took off 4 bases at V and 6 bases at J, with 7 bases between the two ends. As DNA, the CDR3 is TGTGCCAGCAGTGGTTCGGGCGAGCAGTACTTC. It is translated as CASSGSGEQYF.

A remark on this clonotype: A clone one base away is much larger, so this may be a read error. CDR3 bases: TGTGCCAGCAGCTTGGGGACACGAGTTGAAGATACGCAGTATTTT. It translates to CASSLGTRVEDTQYF. J is TRBJ2-3 and V is TRBV5-6; possibly TRBD1 for D (5 bases). V lost 0 bases, J lost 5 bases, and 13 bases lay in between. Germline V gene sequence: CDR1 SGHDT, CDR2 YYEEEE. There are 15 residues in the CDR3.

This clonotype was detected ten times or more. The chain uses TRBV2 and TRBJ1-4; 7 nucleotides line up with TRBD1. Germline assignment: CDR1 SNHLY and CDR2 FYNNEI. The V gene end was trimmed by 4 bases and the J gene end by 4 bases; junction bases not matched to a gene: 3. The CDR3 has 14 amino acids. CDR3 sequence (DNA): TGTGCCAGCAGTGGGGGACAGTATAATGAAAAACTGTTTTTT. Its translation: CASSGGQYNEKLFF.

In DNA form, the CDR3 reads TGTGCCAGCAGTGACTTGCTGAAAGGCACAGATACGCAGTATTTT. This gives the protein CASSDLLKGTDTQYF. This sequence joins TRBV2 and TRBJ2-3, with D uncertain. CDR3 length: 15 amino acids. Per germline, CDR1 SNHLY and CDR2 FYNNEI. V was trimmed by 3 bases and J by 1 base, leaving 11 bases between them.

This clonotype showed up just a few times. The V gene is TRBV11-2, the J gene TRBJ2-7, with D possibly TRBD1 on 6 matching bases. This CDR3 is 14 amino acids long. Germline V gene lookup returns CDR1 SGHAT and CDR2 FQNNGV. The ends were cut back, 1 base at V and 7 bases at J, with 14 bases in the middle. The CDR3 coding sequence is TGTGCCAGCAGCTTAGTACAGGTCAGGGGAGAGCAGTACTTC. This translates into CASSLVQVRGEQYF.

The rearrangement links TRBV10-3 to TRBJ2-7; D unclear. The V end was cut by 3 bases, the J end by 0 bases, with 9 bases between. Germline V gene lookup returns CDR1 ENHRY and CDR2 SYGVKD. CDR3 length: 14 residues. The CDR3 region has the DNA TGTGCCATCAGTGAACAGCGCATCTCCTACGAGCAGTACTTC. Residues: CAISEQRISYEQYF.

With regard to this clonotype: Since a much larger clone is just one base distant, this may be a read error. CDR3 amino acids: CASRRTNGVNNEQFF. In DNA, the CDR3 is TGCGCCAGCAGGAGGACTAACGGGGTTAACAATGAGCAGTTCTTC. The rearrangement uses TRBV5-1 and TRBJ2-1, with D perhaps TRBD2 (6 bases). This CDR3 is 15 amino acids long. Germline V gene data show CDR1 as SGHRS and CDR2 as YFSETQ. V was pared by 5 bases and J by 5 bases, with 17 bases between.

This clonotype was recorded at least ten times. The chain recombines TRBV20-1 with TRBJ1-2; 9 nucleotides align to TRBD1. The V and J ends lost 6 bases and 7 bases, in that order; junction bases with no gene match: 6. CDR1 is DFQATT and CDR2 is SNEGSKA in the germline V gene (reference sequence). The CDR3 totals 12 residues. DNA for the CDR3: TGCAGTGCGGACAGGGGCCTTCGTGGCTACACCTTC. Its translation: CSADRGLRGYTF.

This sequence joins TRBV5-1 and TRBJ1-4, with 9 bases that match TRBD1. Losses at the gene ends were 4 bases for V and 6 bases for J; bases not matched to a gene: 7. Per the germline V gene, CDR1 is SGHRS and CDR2 is YFSETQ. The CDR3 loop spans 15 amino acids. The CDR3 DNA reads TGCGCCAGCAGCAAGGGGACAGGGAAGGATGAAAAACTGTTTTTT. Amino acids: CASSKGTGKDEKLFF.

The CDR3 DNA reads as TGTACCAGCAGCCATATAGGGGGAGGTAGCAATGAGCAGTACTTC. Translating gives CTSSHIGGGSNEQYF. The chain links TRBV7-2 to TRBJ2-7; D may match TRBD1 or TRBD2 (6 bases each). Trimming pared 5 bases from V and 7 bases from J, leaving 21 bases between. The CDR3 sequence is 15 residues long. Germline V gene sequence: CDR1 SGHTA, CDR2 FQGNSA.

This clonotype appeared many times. J is TRBJ2-3 and V is TRBV3-1; D possibly corresponds to TRBD1 (6 bases). V was cut by 2 bases and J by 5 bases, with 14 bases left in between. Germline CDR1 reads LGHDT; CDR2 reads YNNKEL (reference sequence). The CDR3 length is 15 residues. The CDR3 protein is CASSQTTGFVDTQYF. The CDR3 DNA reads as TGTGCCAGCAGCCAAACAACAGGGTTCGTAGATACGCAGTATTTT.

This clonotype was counted ten times or more. The chain links TRBV24-1 to TRBJ2-3; D remains unclear. Deletions cut 9 bases from V and 2 bases from J, with 11 bases between. This CDR3 has 13 amino acids. CDR1 KGHDR and CDR2 SFDVKD come from the germline V gene. This CDR3 reads CATGSSYTDTQYF. The CDR3 nucleotides read TGTGCCACCGGCAGCTCTTACACAGATACGCAGTATTTT.

The CDR3 reads CASSDTGPYQETQYF. CDR3 in DNA: TGTGCCAGCAGTGATACGGGACCCTACCAAGAGACCCAGTACTTC. The V gene is TRBV6-1, the J gene TRBJ2-5; D tentatively reads TRBD1 or TRBD2 (5 bases each). Germline CDR1 MNHNS, CDR2 SASEGT. CDR3 size: 15 residues. Trimming took 3 bases from V and 0 from J, leaving 11 bases between them.